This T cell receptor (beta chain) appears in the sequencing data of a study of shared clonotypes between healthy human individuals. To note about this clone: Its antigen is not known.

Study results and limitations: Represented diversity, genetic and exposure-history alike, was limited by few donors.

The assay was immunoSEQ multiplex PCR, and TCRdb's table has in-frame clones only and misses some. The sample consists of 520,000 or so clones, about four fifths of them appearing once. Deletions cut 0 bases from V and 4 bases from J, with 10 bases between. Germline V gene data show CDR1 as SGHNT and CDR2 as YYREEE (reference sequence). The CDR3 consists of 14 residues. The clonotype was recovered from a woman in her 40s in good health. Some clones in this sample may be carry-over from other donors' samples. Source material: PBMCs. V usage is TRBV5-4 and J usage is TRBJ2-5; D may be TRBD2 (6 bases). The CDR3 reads CASSLGLGGETQYF. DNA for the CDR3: TGTGCCAGCAGCTTGGGTTTGGGGGGAGAGACCCAGTACTTC.